The entry below describes one T cell receptor beta chain. Its target is unknown. Time point noted: blood at routine non-recurrence follow-up after resection. Every TCR cDNA molecule bore its own unique molecular identifier. TCRdb ran MiXCR on the 5' RACE reads and lists one entry per CDR3 protein. The data hold roughly 9,900 distinct CDR3 sequences, with under 30% observed a single time. The germline CDR1 and CDR2 sequences are LNHDA and SQIVND (reference sequence). The CDR3 is 16 amino acids. The V segment lost 7 bases and the J segment 4 bases; nucleotides outside the gene matches: 10. The entry originates in a study of spatial heterogeneity in lung cancer. Study as a whole: Compared with alpha-chain sequences, beta-chain sequences were consistently detected in greater numbers. Averaged across combinations, each unique TCR and UMI pairing appeared more than ten times in raw reads, which were uncorrected. Study results and limitations: More often at tumor resection than at routine follow-up, ubiquitous expanded tumor TCRs were detected in the blood.

This rearrangement joins TRBV19 to TRBJ1-5; 10 bases are a match to TRBD1. Here the sequenced sample was PBMCs, taken at follow-up. The sequence derives from a female donor with early-stage non-small cell lung cancer. As DNA, the CDR3 is TGTGCCAGTACCCCCCCAAGGACAGGGGGGAATCAGCCCCAGCATTTT. It translates to CASTPPRTGGNQPQHF. The full variable domain, rest sourced from reference TRBV19 and TRBJ1-5, is DGGITQSPKYLFRKEGQNVTLSCEQNLNHDAMYWYRQDPGQGLRLIYYSQIVNDFQKGDIAEGYSVSREKKESFPLTVTSAQKNPTAFYLCASTPPRTGGNQPQHFGDGTRLSIL.